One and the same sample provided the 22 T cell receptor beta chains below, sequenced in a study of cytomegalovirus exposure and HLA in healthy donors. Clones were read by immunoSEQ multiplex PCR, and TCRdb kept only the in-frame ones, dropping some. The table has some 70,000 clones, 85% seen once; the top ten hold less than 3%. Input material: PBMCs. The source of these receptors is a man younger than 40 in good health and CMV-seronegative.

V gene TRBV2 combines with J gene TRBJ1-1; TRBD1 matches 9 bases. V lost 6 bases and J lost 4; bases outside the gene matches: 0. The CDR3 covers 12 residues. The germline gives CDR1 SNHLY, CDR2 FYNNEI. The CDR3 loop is CASRDRGTEAFF. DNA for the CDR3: TGTGCCAGCAGGGACAGGGGCACTGAAGCTTTCTTT. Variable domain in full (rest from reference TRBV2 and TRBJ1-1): EPEVTQTPSHQVTQMGQEVILRCVPISNHLYFYWYRQILGQKVEFLVSFYNNEISEKSEIFDDQFSVERPDGSNFTLKIRSTKLEDSAMYFCASRDRGTEAFFGQGTRLTVV.

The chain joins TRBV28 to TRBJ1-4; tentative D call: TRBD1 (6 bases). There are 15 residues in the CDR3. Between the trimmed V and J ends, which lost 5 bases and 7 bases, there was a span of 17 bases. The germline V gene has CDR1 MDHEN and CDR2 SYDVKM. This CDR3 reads CASSRGRGSGEKLFF. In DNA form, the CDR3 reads TGTGCCAGCAGTCGGGGCAGGGGCTCGGGTGAAAAACTGTTTTTT.

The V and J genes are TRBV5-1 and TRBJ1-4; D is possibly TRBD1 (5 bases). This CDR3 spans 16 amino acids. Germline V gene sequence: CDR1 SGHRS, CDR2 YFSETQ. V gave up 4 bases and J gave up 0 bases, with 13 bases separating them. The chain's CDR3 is CASSRRLTATNEKLFF. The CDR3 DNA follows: TGCGCCAGCAGCCGACGCCTGACAGCAACTAATGAAAAACTGTTTTTT.

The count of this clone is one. This CDR3 is CASSSSMGGQETQYF. DNA of the CDR3: TGTGCCAGCAGCTCCTCCATGGGGGGACAAGAGACCCAGTACTTC. The chain has TRBV11-3 and TRBJ2-5; possibly TRBD2 for D (6 bases). V lost 4 bases and J lost 2, with 14 bases in between. The CDR3 sequence is 15 residues long. Germline V CDR1 and CDR2: SGHNT, YENEEA.

CDR3 bases: TGTGCCAGCAGCATACAGGGGGCGGGTCAGCCCCAGCATTTT. Translating it yields CASSIQGAGQPQHF. The J gene is TRBJ1-5, the V gene TRBV6-1; the match to TRBD1 covers 9 bases. Germline CDR1 MNHNS, CDR2 SASEGT. CDR3 length: 14 amino acids. V lost 6 bases and J lost 6; bases outside the gene matches: 6.

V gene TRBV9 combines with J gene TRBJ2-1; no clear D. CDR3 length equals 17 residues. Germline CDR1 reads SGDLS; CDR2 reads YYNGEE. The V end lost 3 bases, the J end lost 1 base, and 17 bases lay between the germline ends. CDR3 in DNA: TGTGCCAGCAGCGACGACCTAGTTTCTGGTTCCTACAATGAGCAGTTCTTC. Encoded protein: CASSDDLVSGSYNEQFF.

The CDR3 region is CASSLRGGSMNTEAFF. The CDR3, as DNA: TGTGCCAGCAGCTTAAGGGGTGGTAGTATGAACACTGAAGCTTTCTTT. The rearrangement links TRBV7-9 to TRBJ1-1, with D perhaps matching TRBD1 (5 bases). Trimming took 2 bases from V and 0 from J, leaving 13 bases between them. This CDR3 comprises 16 residues. Germline CDR1 SEHNR, CDR2 FQNEAQ (reference sequence).

CDR3 in DNA: TGTGCCAGCTCACCAACTGCCGGGATCTCCACGGGCTCCTACGAGCAGTACTTC. Encoded protein: CASSPTAGISTGSYEQYF. The chain joins TRBV18 to TRBJ2-7; weak D call: TRBD2 (5 bases). The germline gives CDR1 KGHSH, CDR2 LQKENI. Deletions cut 2 bases from V and 0 bases from J, with 20 bases between. The CDR3 has 18 amino acids.

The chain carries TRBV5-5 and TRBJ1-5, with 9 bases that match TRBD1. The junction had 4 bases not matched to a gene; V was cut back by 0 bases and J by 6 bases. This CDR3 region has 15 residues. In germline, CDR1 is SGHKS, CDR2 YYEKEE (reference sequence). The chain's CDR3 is CASSLAGDRAQPQHF. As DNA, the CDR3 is TGTGCCAGCAGCTTGGCGGGGGACAGGGCTCAGCCCCAGCATTTT.

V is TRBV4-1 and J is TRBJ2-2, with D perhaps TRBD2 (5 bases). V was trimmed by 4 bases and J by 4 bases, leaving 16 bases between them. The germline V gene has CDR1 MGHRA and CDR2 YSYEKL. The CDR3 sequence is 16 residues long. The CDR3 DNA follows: TGCGCCAGCAGCCGGGAGAGGACTTCCCCCACCGGGGAGCTGTTTTTT. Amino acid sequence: CASSRERTSPTGELFF.

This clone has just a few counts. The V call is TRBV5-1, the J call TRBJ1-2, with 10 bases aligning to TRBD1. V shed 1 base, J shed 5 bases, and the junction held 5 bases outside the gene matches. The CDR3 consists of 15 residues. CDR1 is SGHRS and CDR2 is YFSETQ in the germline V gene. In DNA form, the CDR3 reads TGCGCCAGCAGCTTGACGACAGGGGGCGAGTATGGCTACACCTTC. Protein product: CASSLTTGGEYGYTF.

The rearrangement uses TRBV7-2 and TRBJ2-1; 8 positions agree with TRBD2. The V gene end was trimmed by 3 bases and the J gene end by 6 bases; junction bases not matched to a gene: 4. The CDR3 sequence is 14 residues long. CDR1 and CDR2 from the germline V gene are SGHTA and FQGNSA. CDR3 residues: CASSLGLVGNEQFF. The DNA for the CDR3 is TGTGCCAGCAGCTTGGGACTAGTGGGCAATGAGCAGTTCTTC.

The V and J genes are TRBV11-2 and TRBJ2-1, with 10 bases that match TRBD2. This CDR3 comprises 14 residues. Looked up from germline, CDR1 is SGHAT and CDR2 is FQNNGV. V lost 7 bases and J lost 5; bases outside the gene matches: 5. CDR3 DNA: TGTGCCAGCATCGGACTAGCGGCTGACAATGAGCAGTTCTTC. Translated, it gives CASIGLAADNEQFF.

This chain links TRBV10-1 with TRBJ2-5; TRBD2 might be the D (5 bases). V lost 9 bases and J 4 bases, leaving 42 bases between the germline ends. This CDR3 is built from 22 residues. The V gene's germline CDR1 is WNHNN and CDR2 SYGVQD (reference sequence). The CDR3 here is CARFLLEDFVAEPSESRETQYF. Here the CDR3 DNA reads TGCGCCAGATTCCTACTGGAGGACTTTGTGGCGGAACCCTCGGAGAGCCGAGAGACCCAGTACTTC.

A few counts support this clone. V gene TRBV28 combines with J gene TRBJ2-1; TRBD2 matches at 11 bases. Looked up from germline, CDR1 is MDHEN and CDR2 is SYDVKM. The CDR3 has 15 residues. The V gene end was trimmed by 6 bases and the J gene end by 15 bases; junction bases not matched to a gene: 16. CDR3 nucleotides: TGTGCCAGCAGGGGGGAGACTAGCGGGGCCAACCGCATGTTCTTC. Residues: CASRGETSGANRMFF.

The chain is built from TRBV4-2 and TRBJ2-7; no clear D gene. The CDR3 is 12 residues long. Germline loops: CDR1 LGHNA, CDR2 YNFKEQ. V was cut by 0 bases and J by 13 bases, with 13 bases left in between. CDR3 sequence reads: CASSQDGGPYYF. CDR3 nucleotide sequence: TGTGCCAGCAGCCAAGATGGCGGCCCCTATTACTTC.

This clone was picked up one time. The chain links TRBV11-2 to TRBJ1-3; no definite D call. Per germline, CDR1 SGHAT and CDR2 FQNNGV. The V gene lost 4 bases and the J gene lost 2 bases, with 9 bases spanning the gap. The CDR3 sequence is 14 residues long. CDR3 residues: CASSSPRTGNTIYF. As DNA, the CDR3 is TGTGCCAGCAGCTCGCCGAGAACTGGAAACACCATATATTTT.

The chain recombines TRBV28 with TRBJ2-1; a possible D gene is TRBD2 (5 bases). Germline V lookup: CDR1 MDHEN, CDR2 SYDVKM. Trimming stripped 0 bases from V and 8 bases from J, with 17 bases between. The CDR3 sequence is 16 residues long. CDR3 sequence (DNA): TGTGCCAGCAGTTTATGGGGAGACTACGGACGGGATGAGCAGTTCTTC. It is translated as CASSLWGDYGRDEQFF.

CDR3 DNA sequence: TGTGCCAGCAGTTGGGAGAGAATAGGGGGGCAGTTCTTC. Its protein is CASSWERIGGQFF. This chain links TRBV6-5 with TRBJ2-1; D perhaps matches TRBD1 (6 bases). With 4 bases removed from V and 12 bases from J, the gap between germline ends came to 16 bases. Germline V gene data show CDR1 as MNHEY and CDR2 as SVGAGI. The CDR3 totals 13 residues.

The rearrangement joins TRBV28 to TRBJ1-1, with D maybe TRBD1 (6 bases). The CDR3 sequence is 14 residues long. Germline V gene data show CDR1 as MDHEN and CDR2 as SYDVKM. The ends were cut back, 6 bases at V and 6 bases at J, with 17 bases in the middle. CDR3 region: CASSAPDRRPEAFF. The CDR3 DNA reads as TGTGCCAGCAGCGCCCCCGACAGGCGGCCTGAAGCTTTCTTT.

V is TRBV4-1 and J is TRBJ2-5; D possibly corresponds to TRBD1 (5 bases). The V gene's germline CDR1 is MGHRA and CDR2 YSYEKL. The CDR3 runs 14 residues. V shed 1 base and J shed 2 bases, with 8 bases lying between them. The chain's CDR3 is CASSQGRTQETQYF. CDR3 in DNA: TGCGCCAGCAGCCAAGGACGGACACAAGAGACCCAGTACTTC.

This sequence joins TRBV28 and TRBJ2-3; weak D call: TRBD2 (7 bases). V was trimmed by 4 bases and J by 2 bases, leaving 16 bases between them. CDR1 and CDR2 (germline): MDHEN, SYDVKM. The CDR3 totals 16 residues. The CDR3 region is CASSSGGRGLTDTQYF. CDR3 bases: TGTGCCAGCAGTTCGGGAGGTCGGGGGCTCACAGATACGCAGTATTTT. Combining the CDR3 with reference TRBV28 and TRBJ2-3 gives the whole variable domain DVKVTQSSRYLVKRTGEKVFLECVQDMDHENMFWYRQDPGLGLRLIYFSYDVKMKEKGDIPEGYSVSREKKERFSLILESASTNQTSMYLCASSSGGRGLTDTQYFGPGTRLTVL.